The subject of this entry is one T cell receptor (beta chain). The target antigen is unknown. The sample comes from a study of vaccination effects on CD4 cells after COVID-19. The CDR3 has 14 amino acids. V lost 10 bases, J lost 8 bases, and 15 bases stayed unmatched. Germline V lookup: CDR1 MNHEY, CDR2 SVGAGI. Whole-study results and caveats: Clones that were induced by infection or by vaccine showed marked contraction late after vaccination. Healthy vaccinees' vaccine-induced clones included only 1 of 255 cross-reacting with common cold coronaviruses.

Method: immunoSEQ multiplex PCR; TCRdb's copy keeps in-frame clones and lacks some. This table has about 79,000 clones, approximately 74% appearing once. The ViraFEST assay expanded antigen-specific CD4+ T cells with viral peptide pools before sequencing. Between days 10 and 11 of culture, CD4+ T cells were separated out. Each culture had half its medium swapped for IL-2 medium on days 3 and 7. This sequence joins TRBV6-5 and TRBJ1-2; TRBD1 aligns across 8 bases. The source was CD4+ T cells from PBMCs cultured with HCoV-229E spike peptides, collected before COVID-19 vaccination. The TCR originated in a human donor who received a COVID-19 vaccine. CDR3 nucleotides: TGTGCCATCCAGGAGGGACAGGCATTAGGCGGCTACACCTTC. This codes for CAIQEGQALGGYTF.